These 21 T cell receptor beta chains came from one sample sequenced in a study of T-cell memory formation after mild COVID-19. TCRdb reprocessed the 5' RACE reads via MiXCR and lists one record per CDR3 protein. The sample gives around 250,000 distinct CDR3 sequences, 16% of which show up once; 20% to 25% is in the top ten. Sequenced sample: PBMCs or a T cell subset sorted from them (not recorded which). The receptors were gathered from a man in his late teens or twenties who had mild COVID-19 (a few samples of this study predate the infection). Cell type and time point are not known.

The genes are TRBV5-1 and TRBJ2-3, with 10 bases identical to TRBD1. The CDR3 spans 18 residues. J lost 3 bases, V lost 0 bases, and 10 bases had no gene match. Germline CDR1 is SGHRS and CDR2 is YFSETQ. CDR3 residues: CASSLADLTGGLTDTQYF. CDR3 DNA sequence: TGCGCCAGCAGCTTGGCCGATCTGACAGGGGGCTTAACAGATACGCAGTATTTT.

This clonotype was recorded a few times. This rearrangement joins TRBV6-2 or TRBV6-3 to TRBJ1-6; D unclear. The V and J ends lost 0 bases and 0 bases respectively, with 15 bases between them. There are 19 residues in the CDR3. CDR1 is MNHEY and CDR2 is SVGEGT in the germline V gene. CDR3 DNA: TGTGCCAGCAGTTACTCTGGGAGGCGGACTAGCTCCTATAATTCACCCCTCCACTTT. Protein product: CASSYSGRRTSSYNSPLHF.

This rearrangement joins TRBV6-6 to TRBJ2-4; possible D gene TRBD2, 8 bases. The germline V gene has CDR1 MNHNY and CDR2 SVGAGI (reference sequence). V dropped 2 bases and J dropped 1 base, with 24 bases sitting between them. The length of the CDR3 is 20 residues. The CDR3 DNA follows: TGTGCCAGCAGTTACACGGGGGGGGCAGGGGGATCCTTCGCCAAAAACATTCAGTACTTC. Protein product: CASSYTGGAGGSFAKNIQYF.

V and J are TRBV6-6 and TRBJ2-7; D may correspond to TRBD1 or TRBD2 (5 bases each). V dropped 2 bases and J dropped 0 bases, with 11 bases sitting between them. The V gene's germline CDR1 is MNHNY and CDR2 SVGAGI (reference sequence). The CDR3 consists of 15 residues. Written as DNA, the CDR3 is TGTGCCAGCAGTTACGGGGCTAGCAGCTCCTACGAGCAGTACTTC. Its translation is CASSYGASSSYEQYF.

The table lists this clonotype with a few counts. This chain uses TRBV20-1 with TRBJ1-1; D might be TRBD1 (6 bases). V dropped 0 bases and J dropped 5 bases, with 13 bases sitting between them. Germline V CDR1 and CDR2: DFQATT, SNEGSKA (reference sequence). This CDR3 has 14 amino acids. The CDR3 nucleotides are TGCAGTGCTAGAGATCCGGGGGCGGGTACTGAAGCTTTCTTT. Its protein product is CSARDPGAGTEAFF.

This chain links TRBV5-1 with TRBJ2-1; 8 bases align to TRBD1. CDR1 and CDR2 from the germline V gene are SGHRS and YFSETQ. This CDR3 spans 17 amino acids. The junction had 9 bases not matched to a gene; V was cut back by 3 bases and J by 1 base. The CDR3 coding sequence is TGCGCCAGCAGCTCAATTCCAGGGGGCGAGTCCTACAATGAGCAGTTCTTC. Translation gives CASSSIPGGESYNEQFF.

This chain's CDR3 is CSAIAGSMATYEQYF. In nucleotides, the CDR3 is TGCAGTGCTATAGCCGGCTCGATGGCCACCTACGAGCAGTACTTC. The rearrangement links TRBV20-1 to TRBJ2-7; D is uncertain. In germline, CDR1 is DFQATT, CDR2 SNEGSKA (reference sequence). The V and J ends lost 4 bases and 2 bases respectively, with 18 bases between them. The CDR3 is 15 residues long.

In its sample, this clonotype was seen a few times. The J gene is TRBJ2-1, the V gene TRBV29-1, with TRBD1 as a possible D gene (6 bases). Between the trimmed V and J ends, which lost 2 bases and 11 bases, there was a span of 19 bases. The CDR3 is made up of 14 amino acids. Germline loops: CDR1 SQVTM, CDR2 ANQGSEA. CDR3 loop: CSVEKVLKQGQQFF. The CDR3 DNA follows: TGCAGCGTTGAAAAGGTACTAAAACAGGGCCAGCAGTTCTTC.

V and J are TRBV4-1 and TRBJ1-2; D possibly corresponds to TRBD1 (5 bases). Germline loops: CDR1 MGHRA, CDR2 YSYEKL. This CDR3 comprises 14 residues. V lost 0 bases to trimming and J lost 3 bases, with 8 bases between them. The CDR3 nucleotides read TGCGCCAGCAGCCAAGAATGGGGGGACTATGGCTACACCTTC. It specifies CASSQEWGDYGYTF.

V and J are TRBV7-3 and TRBJ2-5; 10 positions match TRBD2. Germline loops: CDR1 SGHTA, CDR2 FQGTGA. The CDR3 contains 16 residues. V shed 3 bases, J shed 5 bases, and the junction held 9 bases outside the gene matches. The DNA of the CDR3 is TGTGCCAGCAGCTTCACAGCGGGGGGGCCCGGGGAGACCCAGTACTTC. Translation: CASSFTAGGPGETQYF.

This chain joins TRBV5-1 and TRBJ2-7, with D unclear. Trimming removed 3 bases from V and 6 bases from J, with 7 bases in between. The CDR3 length is 11 residues. CDR1 and CDR2 (germline): SGHRS, YFSETQ. DNA of the CDR3: TGCGCCAGCAGCTCCGGAGTCGAGCAGTACTTC. It specifies CASSSGVEQYF.

This clonotype was seen more than once but under ten times. The chain links TRBV5-1 to TRBJ2-1, with TRBD2 matching over 15 bases. J lost 7 bases, V lost 2 bases, and 7 bases had no gene match. The germline CDR1 and CDR2 sequences are SGHRS and YFSETQ. This CDR3 contains 17 residues. Here the CDR3 DNA reads TGCGCCAGCAGCTTCGGACTAGCGGGGGGGCCTGGTAATGAGCAGTTCTTC. Encoded protein: CASSFGLAGGPGNEQFF.

This clonotype has a handful of counts. J is TRBJ2-3 and V is TRBV4-1; 7 nucleotides match TRBD1. After removal of 4 bases from V and 6 bases from J, the junction contained 10 bases not matched to a gene. Germline-derived CDR1 and CDR2 are MGHRA and YSYEKL. CDR3 length equals 15 residues. The CDR3 region is CASSLLGPTGDTQYF. In DNA, the CDR3 is TGCGCCAGCAGCCTTCTCGGCCCGACAGGGGATACGCAGTATTTT.

This clonotype has at least ten counts. The gene calls are TRBV20-1 and TRBJ2-5; unclear D gene. V dropped 5 bases and J dropped 5 bases, with 15 bases sitting between them. The CDR3 consists of 13 residues. The germline V gene encodes CDR1 DFQATT and CDR2 SNEGSKA (reference sequence). DNA of the CDR3: TGCAGTGCTGGGCAGTATGTCGGCGAGACCCAGTACTTC. Protein product: CSAGQYVGETQYF.

V and J are TRBV20-1 and TRBJ1-1; a weak D match, TRBD1 (6 bases). The CDR3 is made up of 16 amino acids. The V end was cut by 0 bases, the J end by 1 base, with 15 bases between. Germline CDR1 DFQATT, CDR2 SNEGSKA (reference sequence). The CDR3, as DNA: TGCAGTGCTAGAGATTGGACAGCAGGGGCGAACACTGAAGCTTTCTTT. Translated, it gives CSARDWTAGANTEAFF.

This clonotype came up a few times. CDR3 sequence (DNA): TGTGCCAGCAGCGCAGCGGGGCCTTACAATGAGCAGTTCTTC. It yields the protein CASSAAGPYNEQFF. The J gene is TRBJ2-1, the V gene TRBV9; 7 bases line up with TRBD2. The CDR3 has 14 amino acids. In germline, CDR1 is SGDLS, CDR2 YYNGEE. V trimming: 3 bases; J trimming: 4 bases; junction bases outside the gene matches: 4.

This clonotype was seen a few times. V and J are TRBV11-1 and TRBJ2-5, with D maybe TRBD1 (6 bases). Germline loops: CDR1 SGHAT, CDR2 FQDESV (reference sequence). The CDR3 runs 14 residues. V shed 6 bases and J shed 5 bases, with 16 bases lying between them. The CDR3 sequence: CASRLGQPGETQYF. CDR3 bases: TGTGCCAGCAGACTCGGACAGCCGGGGGAGACCCAGTACTTC.

This clonotype was observed a few times. The V call is TRBV27, the J call TRBJ1-2, with D possibly being TRBD1 (5 bases). This CDR3 comprises 14 residues. CDR1 is MNHEY and CDR2 is SMNVEV in the germline V gene (reference sequence). Trimming pared 5 bases from V and 8 bases from J, leaving 18 bases between. Here the CDR3 DNA reads TGTGCCAGCAGTCAGCCACGGGGGATAGGAGGCTACACCTTC. This gives the protein CASSQPRGIGGYTF.

This clonotype has a handful of counts. The genes are TRBV5-1 and TRBJ1-2; D might be TRBD1 (5 bases). Germline assignment: CDR1 SGHRS and CDR2 YFSETQ. V was trimmed by 4 bases and J by 6 bases, leaving 10 bases between them. This CDR3 is built from 12 residues. CDR3 sequence (DNA): TGCGCCAGCAGCCGGGACTTTGATGGCTACACCTTC. This codes for CASSRDFDGYTF.

V is TRBV6-2 or TRBV6-3 and J is TRBJ2-7, with 9 bases that match TRBD1. The CDR3 extends over 14 amino acids. Germline V gene sequence: CDR1 MNHEY, CDR2 SVGEGT. After removal of 8 bases from V and 5 bases from J, the junction contained 10 bases not matched to a gene. The CDR3 nucleotides read TGTGCCAGCGCGATCCCGGACAGGGGCGACGAGCAGTACTTC. This encodes CASAIPDRGDEQYF.

The rearrangement uses TRBV24-1 and TRBJ1-5, with a tentative D call TRBD1 (5 bases). The CDR3 totals 13 residues. The ends were cut back, 5 bases at V and 11 bases at J, with 15 bases in the middle. Germline-derived CDR1 and CDR2 are KGHDR and SFDVKD. The CDR3 nucleotides are TGTGCCACCAGTGGGCAGGGTGGATCGTCCCAGCATTTT. Its translation: CATSGQGGSSQHF.